The following is a TCR beta chain sequence with its context. This specimen belongs to a study of T cell changes during pregnancy in multiple sclerosis. The CDR3 spans 14 residues. Germline lookup yields CDR1 SGHNT and CDR2 YYREEE (reference sequence). Trimming stripped 0 bases from V and 1 base from J, with 7 bases between. Assay used: immunoSEQ multiplex PCR; TCRdb lists only in-frame clones, some missing. The table lists roughly 30,000 clones, roughly 84% of them singletons. The receptor was isolated from a female donor with multiple sclerosis, enrolled in a pregnancy study. This sequence joins TRBV5-4 and TRBJ1-1, with D unclear. The material was CD8+ T cells from peripheral blood mononuclear cells, obtained after pregnancy. This chain's CDR3 is CASSLETGNTEAFF. CDR3 DNA sequence: TGTGCCAGCAGCTTGGAGACGGGGAACACTGAAGCTTTCTTT.